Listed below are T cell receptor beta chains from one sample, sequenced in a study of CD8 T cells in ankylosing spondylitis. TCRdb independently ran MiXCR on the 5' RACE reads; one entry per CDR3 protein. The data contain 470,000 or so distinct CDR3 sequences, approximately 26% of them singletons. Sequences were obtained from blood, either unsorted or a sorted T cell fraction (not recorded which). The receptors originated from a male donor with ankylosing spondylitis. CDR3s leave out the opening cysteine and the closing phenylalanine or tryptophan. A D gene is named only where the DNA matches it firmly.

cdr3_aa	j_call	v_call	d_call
ASSEGWSGPQH	TRBJ1-5	TRBV2	NA
ASSLGDRAQETQY	TRBJ2-5	TRBV12-3/TRBV12-4	TRBD1
ASSLYWDGKETQY	TRBJ2-5	TRBV5-6	NA
SVVIGQGNQPQH	TRBJ1-5	TRBV29-1	TRBD1
ASTPGRLAVTDTQY	TRBJ2-3	TRBV12-3/TRBV12-4	TRBD2
SGVTQQETQY	TRBJ2-5	TRBV20-1	NA
ASSQDHGGRTQY	TRBJ2-5	TRBV3-1	NA
ASSELRGLDQPQH	TRBJ1-5	TRBV6-1	TRBD1
ASSGTGGLANYGYT	TRBJ1-2	TRBV27	TRBD1
ASSQASGRGIQY	TRBJ2-4	TRBV3-1	NA
ASTLQAEGVQF	TRBJ2-1	TRBV3-1	NA
ASSEKGEETQY	TRBJ2-5	TRBV6-1	NA
SARAGTDLSGYT	TRBJ1-2	TRBV20-1	TRBD1
ASSGSTRGGETQY	TRBJ2-5	TRBV12-3/TRBV12-4	NA
SVALQGSYT	TRBJ1-2	TRBV29-1	NA